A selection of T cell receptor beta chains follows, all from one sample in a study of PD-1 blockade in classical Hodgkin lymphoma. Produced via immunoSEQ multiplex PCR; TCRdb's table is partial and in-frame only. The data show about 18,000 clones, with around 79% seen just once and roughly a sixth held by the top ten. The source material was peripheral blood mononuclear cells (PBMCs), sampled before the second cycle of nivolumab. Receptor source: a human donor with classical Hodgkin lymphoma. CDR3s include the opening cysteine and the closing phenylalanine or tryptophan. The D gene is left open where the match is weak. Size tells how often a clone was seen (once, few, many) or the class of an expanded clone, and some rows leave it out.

CDR3 protein: CASSERGGTDTQYF
CDR3 DNA: TGTGCCAGCAGTGAGCGGGGGGGCACAGATACGCAGTATTTT
CDR3 length: 14
V gene: TRBV6-4
clone size: -
J gene: TRBJ2-3
D gene: TRBD2

CDR3 protein: CASSLYGSRGEVGGYTF
CDR3 DNA: TGTGCCAGCAGCTTATATGGTAGTAGGGGTGAAGTAGGTGGCTACACCTTC
CDR3 length: 17
V gene: TRBV7-8
clone size: -
J gene: TRBJ1-2
D gene: -

CDR3 protein: CASSQRVSARRSTDTQYF
CDR3 DNA: TGCGCCAGCAGCCAAAGAGTCAGCGCTAGACGAAGCACAGATACGCAGTATTTT
CDR3 length: 18
V gene: TRBV4-3
clone size: -
J gene: TRBJ2-3
D gene: -

CDR3 protein: CASSRGHSTGGGNGYTF
CDR3 DNA: TGTGCCAGCAGCCGCGGGCACAGTACAGGGGGCGGAAATGGCTACACCTTC
CDR3 length: 17
V gene: TRBV11-2
clone size: medium-sized
J gene: TRBJ1-2
D gene: TRBD1

CDR3 protein: CAISGPNQPQHF
CDR3 DNA: TGTGCCATCAGCGGACCTAATCAGCCCCAGCATTTT
CDR3 length: 12
V gene: TRBV10-3
clone size: -
J gene: TRBJ1-5
D gene: -

CDR3 protein: CASSAGRMAGSNQPQHF
CDR3 DNA: TGTGCCAGTAGTGCAGGACGGATGGCGGGGAGCAATCAGCCCCAGCATTTT
CDR3 length: 17
V gene: TRBV19
clone size: few
J gene: TRBJ1-5
D gene: -

CDR3 protein: CASGWMTGRGGYEQYF
CDR3 DNA: TGTGCTAGTGGTTGGATGACAGGGAGGGGGGGCTACGAGCAGTACTTC
CDR3 length: 16
V gene: TRBV12-5
clone size: -
J gene: TRBJ2-7
D gene: -

CDR3 protein: CASSEITSSADTQYF
CDR3 DNA: TGTGCCAGCAGTGAAATAACTAGCTCGGCAGATACGCAGTATTTT
CDR3 length: 15
V gene: TRBV6-1
clone size: -
J gene: TRBJ2-3
D gene: -

CDR3 protein: CASSLGFGRDTQYF
CDR3 DNA: TGTGCCAGCAGCTTAGGATTCGGCAGAGATACGCAGTATTTT
CDR3 length: 14
V gene: TRBV7-2
clone size: -
J gene: TRBJ2-3
D gene: -

CDR3 protein: CASSLEVRAYEQYF
CDR3 DNA: TGTGCCAGCAGCTTAGAGGTCCGGGCCTACGAGCAGTACTTC
CDR3 length: 14
V gene: TRBV7-8
clone size: -
J gene: TRBJ2-7
D gene: -

CDR3 protein: CASSSTSGRLYNEQFF
CDR3 DNA: TGTGCCAGCAGCTCGACTAGCGGGAGACTATACAATGAGCAGTTCTTC
CDR3 length: 16
V gene: TRBV7-6
clone size: -
J gene: TRBJ2-1
D gene: TRBD2

CDR3 protein: CASSLVGGYEQYF
CDR3 DNA: TGTGCCAGCAGCTTAGTCGGGGGCTACGAGCAGTACTTC
CDR3 length: 13
V gene: TRBV7-9
clone size: -
J gene: TRBJ2-7
D gene: -

CDR3 protein: CASSFLLAGLGDTQYF
CDR3 DNA: TGTGCCAGCAGCTTCCTCCTGGCGGGGCTGGGGGATACGCAGTATTTT
CDR3 length: 16
V gene: TRBV7-2
clone size: -
J gene: TRBJ2-3
D gene: -

CDR3 protein: CASSPPNQEYNEQFF
CDR3 DNA: TGTGCCAGCAGCCCCCCAAATCAGGAGTACAATGAGCAGTTCTTC
CDR3 length: 15
V gene: TRBV7-2
clone size: few
J gene: TRBJ2-1
D gene: -

CDR3 protein: CASRRQGDTGELFF
CDR3 DNA: TGTGCCAGCAGAAGACAGGGAGATACCGGGGAGCTGTTTTTT
CDR3 length: 14
V gene: TRBV6-1
clone size: few
J gene: TRBJ2-2
D gene: TRBD1

CDR3 protein: CASSEGGSGRETQYF
CDR3 DNA: TGTGCCAGCAGTGAAGGGGGGTCGGGGCGAGAGACCCAGTACTTC
CDR3 length: 15
V gene: TRBV25-1
clone size: once
J gene: TRBJ2-5
D gene: -

CDR3 protein: CASSKGQGRNGELFF
CDR3 DNA: TGTGCCAGCAGCAAAGGACAGGGGAGGAACGGGGAGCTGTTTTTT
CDR3 length: 15
V gene: TRBV14
clone size: -
J gene: TRBJ2-2
D gene: TRBD1

CDR3 protein: CASRGWTPPTEAFF
CDR3 DNA: TGTGCCAGCAGAGGGTGGACACCCCCCACTGAAGCTTTCTTT
CDR3 length: 14
V gene: TRBV6-1
clone size: -
J gene: TRBJ1-1
D gene: -

CDR3 protein: CASSLYYYEQYF
CDR3 DNA: TGTGCCAGCAGCTTATACTACTACGAGCAGTACTTC
CDR3 length: 12
V gene: TRBV11-2
clone size: -
J gene: TRBJ2-7
D gene: -

CDR3 protein: CASSLDPSGVTDTQYF
CDR3 DNA: TGCGCCAGCAGCTTGGATCCTAGCGGGGTCACAGATACGCAGTATTTT
CDR3 length: 16
V gene: TRBV5-1
clone size: -
J gene: TRBJ2-3
D gene: TRBD2

CDR3 protein: CASSFGRDFDQPQHF
CDR3 DNA: TGTGCCAGCAGCTTTGGGCGGGACTTTGATCAGCCCCAGCATTTT
CDR3 length: 15
V gene: TRBV5-8
clone size: -
J gene: TRBJ1-5
D gene: -

CDR3 protein: CASSSVNTGELFF
CDR3 DNA: TGTGCCAGCAGCTCCGTGAACACCGGGGAGCTGTTTTTT
CDR3 length: 13
V gene: TRBV7-9
clone size: -
J gene: TRBJ2-2
D gene: -

CDR3 protein: CASTAPNTEAFF
CDR3 DNA: TGTGCCAGCACTGCCCCGAACACTGAAGCTTTCTTT
CDR3 length: 12
V gene: TRBV28
clone size: few
J gene: TRBJ1-1
D gene: -

CDR3 protein: CASRQGKNQPQHF
CDR3 DNA: TGTGCCAGCAGACAGGGGAAGAATCAGCCCCAGCATTTT
CDR3 length: 13
V gene: TRBV2
clone size: -
J gene: TRBJ1-5
D gene: TRBD1

CDR3 protein: CASSLRDPRAEQFF
CDR3 DNA: TGTGCCAGTAGTCTCCGGGACCCCCGGGCTGAGCAGTTCTTC
CDR3 length: 14
V gene: TRBV19
clone size: once
J gene: TRBJ2-1
D gene: -

CDR3 protein: CASGLGYEQFF
CDR3 DNA: TGTGCTAGTGGTTTGGGCTATGAGCAGTTCTTC
CDR3 length: 11
V gene: TRBV12-5
clone size: -
J gene: TRBJ2-1
D gene: -

CDR3 protein: CASYRIMNTEAFF
CDR3 DNA: TGTGCCAGCTATAGGATAATGAACACTGAAGCTTTCTTT
CDR3 length: 13
V gene: TRBV6-1
clone size: -
J gene: TRBJ1-1
D gene: -

CDR3 protein: CASSSIYTQQSRANVLTF
CDR3 DNA: TGCGCCAGCAGTAGCATTTATACGCAACAAAGTCGGGCCAACGTCCTGACTTTC
CDR3 length: 18
V gene: TRBV23-1
clone size: once
J gene: TRBJ2-6
D gene: -

CDR3 protein: CASRRTGRNQPQHF
CDR3 DNA: TGTGCCAGCCGACGGACAGGGAGGAATCAGCCCCAGCATTTT
CDR3 length: 14
V gene: TRBV6-6
clone size: few
J gene: TRBJ1-5
D gene: TRBD1

CDR3 protein: CASSEPTGGGYTF
CDR3 DNA: TGTGCCAGCAGTGAACCGACAGGGGGTGGCTACACCTTC
CDR3 length: 13
V gene: TRBV6-1
clone size: -
J gene: TRBJ1-2
D gene: TRBD1

CDR3 protein: CASSFWGAVGYEQYF
CDR3 DNA: TGTGCCAGCAGCTTTTGGGGGGCCGTGGGATACGAGCAGTACTTC
CDR3 length: 15
V gene: TRBV7-9
clone size: -
J gene: TRBJ2-7
D gene: -

CDR3 protein: CASSIKGHLYNEQFF
CDR3 DNA: TGTGCCAGTAGTATCAAAGGGCATCTTTACAATGAGCAGTTCTTC
CDR3 length: 15
V gene: TRBV19
clone size: -
J gene: TRBJ2-1
D gene: -

CDR3 protein: CASSLWSDGDNYGYTF
CDR3 DNA: TGTGCCAGCAGTTTATGGAGTGACGGAGATAACTATGGCTACACCTTC
CDR3 length: 16
V gene: TRBV28
clone size: -
J gene: TRBJ1-2
D gene: -

CDR3 protein: CASRGDRSNQPQHF
CDR3 DNA: TGTGCCAGCCGCGGGGACCGTAGCAATCAGCCCCAGCATTTT
CDR3 length: 14
V gene: TRBV2
clone size: -
J gene: TRBJ1-5
D gene: -

CDR3 protein: CASSQDYRVDEQFF
CDR3 DNA: TGCGCCAGCAGCCAAGATTACAGGGTGGATGAGCAGTTCTTC
CDR3 length: 14
V gene: TRBV4-3
clone size: -
J gene: TRBJ2-1
D gene: -

CDR3 protein: CASSQETGVFRTF
CDR3 DNA: TGCGCCAGCAGCCAAGAGACGGGCGTTTTTCGCACCTTC
CDR3 length: 13
V gene: TRBV4-3
clone size: -
J gene: TRBJ1-2
D gene: -

CDR3 protein: CASSLRGLKGQPQHF
CDR3 DNA: TGTGCCAGCAGCTTAAGGGGGCTGAAGGGACAGCCCCAGCATTTT
CDR3 length: 15
V gene: TRBV11-2
clone size: few
J gene: TRBJ1-5
D gene: TRBD1

CDR3 protein: CASSLPGREKLFF
CDR3 DNA: TGTGCCAGCAGTTTACCCGGACGGGAAAAACTGTTTTTT
CDR3 length: 13
V gene: TRBV28
clone size: few
J gene: TRBJ1-4
D gene: -

CDR3 protein: CAISVGPASTDTQYF
CDR3 DNA: TGTGCCATCAGTGTGGGCCCGGCGAGCACAGATACGCAGTATTTT
CDR3 length: 15
V gene: TRBV10-3
clone size: -
J gene: TRBJ2-3
D gene: -

CDR3 protein: CASSFGEGVEQFF
CDR3 DNA: TGTGCCAGCAGCTTTGGGGAGGGAGTTGAGCAGTTCTTC
CDR3 length: 13
V gene: TRBV7-9
clone size: -
J gene: TRBJ2-1
D gene: TRBD2

CDR3 protein: CASSAGRLTYNEQFF
CDR3 DNA: TGTGCCAGCAGTGCGGGGAGGTTGACCTACAATGAGCAGTTCTTC
CDR3 length: 15
V gene: TRBV6-1
clone size: -
J gene: TRBJ2-1
D gene: -

CDR3 protein: CASSQDRYSNQPQHF
CDR3 DNA: TGCGCCAGCAGCCAAGACCGTTATAGCAATCAGCCCCAGCATTTT
CDR3 length: 15
V gene: TRBV4-3
clone size: -
J gene: TRBJ1-5
D gene: -

CDR3 protein: CAISESMGGAYEQYF
CDR3 DNA: TGTGCCATCAGTGAGTCGATGGGGGGCGCCTACGAGCAGTACTTC
CDR3 length: 15
V gene: TRBV10-3
clone size: few
J gene: TRBJ2-7
D gene: -

CDR3 protein: CASSPTFSDEQYF
CDR3 DNA: TGTGCCAGCAGCCCAACTTTTTCGGACGAGCAGTACTTC
CDR3 length: 13
V gene: TRBV7-2
clone size: -
J gene: TRBJ2-7
D gene: -

CDR3 protein: CASSQAYLATSGYEQYF
CDR3 DNA: TGCGCCAGCAGCCAAGCCTATCTGGCCACTAGCGGATACGAGCAGTACTTC
CDR3 length: 17
V gene: TRBV4-1
clone size: -
J gene: TRBJ2-7
D gene: TRBD2

CDR3 protein: CASSYRDRANEQYF
CDR3 DNA: TGTGCCAGCAGCTACCGGGACAGGGCCAACGAGCAGTACTTC
CDR3 length: 14
V gene: TRBV7-9
clone size: -
J gene: TRBJ2-7
D gene: TRBD1

CDR3 protein: CASSEGNEQPKNIQYF
CDR3 DNA: TGTGCCAGCAGTGAAGGGAACGAACAACCCAAAAACATTCAGTACTTC
CDR3 length: 16
V gene: TRBV6-1
clone size: -
J gene: TRBJ2-4
D gene: -

CDR3 protein: CASSVGTSYGELFF
CDR3 DNA: TGTGCCAGCAGCGTTGGGACTAGCTACGGGGAGCTGTTTTTT
CDR3 length: 14
V gene: TRBV9
clone size: few
J gene: TRBJ2-2
D gene: TRBD2

CDR3 protein: CATSRGLGTGAMSGAEAFF
CDR3 DNA: TGTGCCACCAGCAGAGGTTTGGGGACAGGGGCGATGTCTGGCGCTGAAGCTTTCTTT
CDR3 length: 19
V gene: TRBV15
clone size: -
J gene: TRBJ1-1
D gene: TRBD1

CDR3 protein: CASSLAGVSQETQYF
CDR3 DNA: TGCGCCAGCAGCTTGGCGGGGGTGTCTCAAGAGACCCAGTACTTC
CDR3 length: 15
V gene: TRBV5-1
clone size: -
J gene: TRBJ2-5
D gene: -

CDR3 protein: CASSESGTQNEQYF
CDR3 DNA: TGTGCCAGCAGTGAATCAGGGACCCAGAACGAGCAGTACTTC
CDR3 length: 14
V gene: TRBV2
clone size: -
J gene: TRBJ2-7
D gene: -